One and the same sample provided the 26 T cell receptor beta chains below, sequenced in a study of memory CD4+ T cells and cytomegalovirus serostatus. The sort gate was single viable CD3+CD4+CD8-CD45RO+ cells for memory CD4+ T cells. Repertoires were generated with immunoSEQ multiplex PCR, while TCRdb's copy carries only in-frame clones and drops some. The table shows about 60,000 clones, with 70% to 80% occurring only once. The sequenced material came from memory CD4+ T cells from blood. The source of these receptors is an adult in good health and CMV-seronegative.

The J gene is TRBJ1-5, the V gene TRBV19; TRBD1 matches at 7 bases. Per the germline V gene, CDR1 is LNHDA and CDR2 is SQIVND (reference sequence). V was pared by 5 bases and J by 2 bases, with 6 bases of the junction left unmatched. The CDR3 loop spans 15 amino acids. The CDR3 coding sequence is TGTGCCAGTAGTGCGACAGGGTGGGGCAATCAGCCCCAGCATTTT. This gives the protein CASSATGWGNQPQHF.

This sequence joins TRBV28 and TRBJ2-1; D may be TRBD1 (5 bases). The germline V gene has CDR1 MDHEN and CDR2 SYDVKM. V was pared by 2 bases and J by 1 base, with 6 bases between. This CDR3 region has 14 residues. In DNA, the CDR3 is TGTGCCAGCAGTTTAACAGGATCCTACAATGAGCAGTTCTTC. It codes for CASSLTGSYNEQFF.

This clone appeared a few times. The chain has TRBV5-1 and TRBJ1-1; 9 bases match TRBD1. Looked up from germline, CDR1 is SGHRS and CDR2 is YFSETQ. J gave up 1 base and V 5 bases, and 6 bases lay outside the gene matches. The CDR3 is 15 residues long. The CDR3 spells CASRWTGASNTEAFF. The CDR3, as DNA: TGCGCCAGCAGGTGGACAGGGGCATCGAACACTGAAGCTTTCTTT. The complete variable domain, with remaining parts taken from reference TRBV5-1 and TRBJ1-1, reads KAGVTQTPRYLIKTRGQQVTLSCSPISGHRSVSWYQQTPGQGLQFLFEYFSETQRNKGNFPGRFSGRQFSNSRSEMNVSTLELGDSALYLCASRWTGASNTEAFFGQGTRLTVV.

Remarks on this clone: This same CDR3 is encoded by further DNA sequences in the sample. V is TRBV5-1 and J is TRBJ2-3; the match to TRBD2 covers 7 bases. CDR1 and CDR2 from the germline V gene are SGHRS and YFSETQ. V trimming: 0 bases; J trimming: 1 base; junction bases outside the gene matches: 2. This CDR3 comprises 15 residues. In DNA form, the CDR3 reads TGCGCCAGCAGCTTGGCTAGCGGCCGCACAGATACGCAGTATTTT. Its translation is CASSLASGRTDTQYF.

V gene TRBV7-9 combines with J gene TRBJ2-1; TRBD2 is a possible D gene (5 bases). Germline lookup yields CDR1 SEHNR and CDR2 FQNEAQ (reference sequence). The V and J ends lost 5 bases and 7 bases respectively, with 9 bases between them. This CDR3 spans 12 amino acids. In nucleotides, the CDR3 is TGTGCCAGCAGCCGGACTGTGAATGAGCAGTTCTTC. It specifies CASSRTVNEQFF.

V gene TRBV11-2 combines with J gene TRBJ1-2; D not certain. V was shortened by 5 bases and J by 2 bases, with 9 bases between the two germline ends. Per germline, CDR1 SGHAT and CDR2 FQNNGV. This CDR3 comprises 13 residues. The CDR3 is CASSPGPNYGYTF. In DNA form, the CDR3 reads TGTGCCAGCAGCCCCGGGCCAAACTATGGCTACACCTTC.

The V and J genes are TRBV29-1 and TRBJ2-1; no clear D gene. The V end was cut by 4 bases, the J end by 9 bases, with 13 bases between. Germline CDR1 reads SQVTM; CDR2 reads ANQGSEA. There are 12 residues in the CDR3. The CDR3 here is CSVAASSSEQFF. DNA for the CDR3: TGCAGCGTTGCAGCTTCGAGTAGTGAGCAGTTCTTC.

The chain recombines TRBV19 with TRBJ2-2, with a weak D call TRBD2 (7 bases). In germline, CDR1 is LNHDA, CDR2 SQIVND (reference sequence). V was shortened by 2 bases and J by 3 bases, with 13 bases between the two germline ends. The CDR3 runs 16 residues. CDR3 loop: CASSIRGRGYTGELFF. The CDR3 region has the DNA TGTGCCAGTAGTATACGGGGGAGGGGGTACACCGGGGAGCTGTTTTTT. The full variable domain, its missing parts supplied by reference TRBV19 and TRBJ2-2, is DGGITQSPKYLFRKEGQNVTLSCEQNLNHDAMYWYRQDPGQGLRLIYYSQIVNDFQKGDIAEGYSVSREKKESFPLTVTSAQKNPTAFYLCASSIRGRGYTGELFFGEGSRLTVL.

This CDR3 is CASSLAPSGTNTGELFF. CDR3 in DNA: TGCGCCAGCAGCTTGGCGCCTAGCGGAACGAACACCGGGGAGCTGTTTTTT. The V call is TRBV5-1, the J call TRBJ2-2, with TRBD2 matching over 7 bases. With 0 bases clipped from V and 0 bases from J, the junction kept 5 bases outside the gene matches. The CDR3 runs to 17 residues. The V gene's germline CDR1 is SGHRS and CDR2 YFSETQ.

This rearrangement joins TRBV10-3 to TRBJ2-4; TRBD2 is a possible D gene (5 bases). The ends were cut back, 4 bases at V and 0 bases at J, with 10 bases in the middle. Germline loops: CDR1 ENHRY, CDR2 SYGVKD. The CDR3 runs 15 residues. The CDR3 sequence is CAISAGFLAKNIQYF. CDR3 DNA sequence: TGTGCCATCAGTGCGGGATTTCTAGCCAAAAACATTCAGTACTTC.

The chain recombines TRBV2 with TRBJ1-1; D is unresolved. The CDR3 sequence is 14 residues long. V lost 6 bases and J lost 0, with 11 bases in between. Germline loops: CDR1 SNHLY, CDR2 FYNNEI. CDR3 residues: CASRSTYMNTEAFF. CDR3 nucleotides: TGTGCCAGCAGGTCGACATATATGAACACTGAAGCTTTCTTT. Full variable domain (missing parts from reference TRBV2 and TRBJ1-1): EPEVTQTPSHQVTQMGQEVILRCVPISNHLYFYWYRQILGQKVEFLVSFYNNEISEKSEIFDDQFSVERPDGSNFTLKIRSTKLEDSAMYFCASRSTYMNTEAFFGQGTRLTVV.

The rearrangement links TRBV15 to TRBJ2-6, with D possibly matching TRBD1 (5 bases). Germline CDR1 reads LNHNV; CDR2 reads YYDKDF (reference sequence). The CDR3 has 14 amino acids. With 5 bases removed from V and 4 bases from J, the gap between germline ends came to 9 bases. The CDR3, as DNA: TGTGCCACCAGCGGCAGGGTCGGGGCCAACGTCCTGACTTTC. This gives the protein CATSGRVGANVLTF.

The chain is built from TRBV2 and TRBJ1-5; D unresolved. The germline V gene encodes CDR1 SNHLY and CDR2 FYNNEI. V gave up 0 bases and J gave up 3 bases, with 9 bases separating them. The CDR3 is made up of 15 amino acids. CDR3 bases: TGTGCCAGCAGTGAAGCTCGTACAGCCAATCAGCCCCAGCATTTT. This gives the protein CASSEARTANQPQHF.

This clone was seen once. The V call is TRBV10-2, the J call TRBJ2-5; weak D call: TRBD1 (6 bases). The CDR3 is 13 residues long. Trimming cost V 2 bases and J 4 bases, with 8 bases left between them. Germline V gene lookup returns CDR1 WSHSY and CDR2 SAAADI. The CDR3 DNA reads as TGCGCCAGCAGTGAGAGGGGGAGAGAGACCCAGTACTTC. Protein sequence: CASSERGRETQYF.

The V call is TRBV28, the J call TRBJ1-3; D is possibly TRBD1 (5 bases). CDR1 is MDHEN and CDR2 is SYDVKM in the germline V gene. The V and J ends lost 6 bases and 0 bases respectively, with 9 bases between them. The CDR3 totals 14 residues. CDR3 in amino acids: CASRGQNSGNTIYF. Here the CDR3 DNA reads TGTGCCAGCAGGGGGCAGAACTCTGGAAACACCATATATTTT.

This clone came up a few times. The sample holds other DNA sequences that translate to the same CDR3. This sequence joins TRBV30 and TRBJ1-1; 8 nucleotides line up with TRBD1. Trimming at V came to 0 bases and at J to 0 bases, leaving 6 bases not matched to a gene. CDR1 and CDR2 from the germline V gene are GTSNPN and SVGIG (reference sequence). This CDR3 is built from 16 residues. The chain's CDR3 is CAWSVGNRGMNTEAFF. The DNA of the CDR3 is TGTGCCTGGAGTGTCGGTAACAGGGGGATGAACACTGAAGCTTTCTTT.

J is TRBJ1-3 and V is TRBV5-1; D ambiguous. The CDR3 totals 15 residues. The germline V and J ends were trimmed by 0 bases and 0 bases, with 7 bases remaining between them. Germline V gene data show CDR1 as SGHRS and CDR2 as YFSETQ. The CDR3 region has the DNA TGCGCCAGCAGCTTGGCGGGGAACTCTGGAAACACCATATATTTT. This codes for CASSLAGNSGNTIYF.

The chain recombines TRBV5-4 with TRBJ2-7; 10 nucleotides align to TRBD2. V gave up 1 base and J gave up 2 bases; unmatched junction bases: 9. This CDR3 is built from 17 residues. Per germline, CDR1 SGHNT and CDR2 YYREEE (reference sequence). The CDR3 region has the DNA TGTGCCAGCAGCTTGACTAGCGGGGCTAGTGGAACCTACGAGCAGTACTTC. Protein sequence: CASSLTSGASGTYEQYF.

The V call is TRBV25-1, the J call TRBJ1-4; D not resolved. Germline CDR1 reads MGHDK; CDR2 reads SYGVNS. The CDR3 is made up of 15 amino acids. Deletions cut 5 bases from V and 0 bases from J, with 10 bases between. The CDR3 sequence is CASSQEIATNEKLFF. Here the CDR3 DNA reads TGTGCCAGCAGTCAAGAAATTGCAACTAATGAAAAACTGTTTTTT.

The chain uses TRBV5-6 and TRBJ2-7; 9 bases map to TRBD1. The ends lost 4 bases at V and 7 bases at J; junction bases unmatched: 6. CDR1 and CDR2 (germline): SGHDT, YYEEEE. This CDR3 comprises 13 residues. The CDR3 nucleotides read TGTGCCAGCAGCCTAGGGACAGGGCGGGAGCAGTACTTC. Translated, it gives CASSLGTGREQYF.

The chain uses TRBV10-1 and TRBJ1-1; D might be TRBD1 (6 bases). Trimming cost V 5 bases and J 5 bases, with 15 bases left between them. CDR3 size: 14 residues. Germline CDR1 and CDR2: WNHNN and SYGVQD (reference sequence). CDR3 in DNA: TGCGCCAGCAGTTCCACAGGGCTTCGGACTGAAGCTTTCTTT. This translates into CASSSTGLRTEAFF.

This clone has just a few counts. The gene calls are TRBV6-1 and TRBJ1-6; D perhaps matches TRBD1 (6 bases). Trimming took 5 bases from V and 7 from J, leaving 15 bases between them. This CDR3 has 15 amino acids. In germline, CDR1 is MNHNS, CDR2 SASEGT. DNA for the CDR3: TGTGCCAGCAGTACCTGGGCCAGGGGAAATTCACCCCTCCACTTT. Its protein is CASSTWARGNSPLHF.

The CDR3 sequence: CASSLSGDGTDTQYF. In DNA, the CDR3 is TGTGCCAGCAGTCTAAGCGGGGATGGGACAGATACGCAGTATTTT. The chain employs TRBV28 and TRBJ2-3; 7 bases fit TRBD2. The germline V gene has CDR1 MDHEN and CDR2 SYDVKM. Trimming cost V 5 bases and J 3 bases; bases outside gene matches: 8. The CDR3 totals 15 residues.

This clone appeared a few times. The same CDR3 also results from other DNA sequences found in this sample. V and J are TRBV2 and TRBJ1-1; 8 bases fit TRBD1. CDR1 is SNHLY, CDR2 FYNNEI, per germline. The CDR3 has 14 amino acids. Trimming at V came to 5 bases and at J to 1 base, leaving 3 bases not matched to a gene. The CDR3 nucleotides read TGTGCCAGCAGTAAAGGACAGGGGAACACTGAAGCTTTCTTT. Translating it yields CASSKGQGNTEAFF. Using reference TRBV2 and TRBJ1-1 for the parts outside the CDR3, the full variable domain is EPEVTQTPSHQVTQMGQEVILRCVPISNHLYFYWYRQILGQKVEFLVSFYNNEISEKSEIFDDQFSVERPDGSNFTLKIRSTKLEDSAMYFCASSKGQGNTEAFFGQGTRLTVV.

The CDR3 sequence is CSVPPGTGSNTEAFF. CDR3 nucleotides: TGCAGCGTCCCCCCCGGTACAGGGTCGAACACTGAAGCTTTCTTT. The rearrangement links TRBV29-1 to TRBJ1-1; possible D gene TRBD1, 6 bases. CDR1 SQVTM and CDR2 ANQGSEA come from the germline V gene. The germline V and J ends were trimmed by 6 bases and 1 base, with 18 bases remaining between them. The CDR3 runs to 15 residues.

The chain carries TRBV19 and TRBJ2-1; D is unresolved. The CDR3 is made up of 16 amino acids. The germline gives CDR1 LNHDA, CDR2 SQIVND (reference sequence). Trimming left V 5 bases short and J 2 bases short, with 16 bases between. The CDR3 loop reads CASSVATQSPYNEQFF. The DNA of the CDR3 is TGTGCCAGTAGTGTGGCTACCCAATCCCCCTACAATGAGCAGTTCTTC. Looking up the rest from reference TRBV19 and TRBJ2-1 gives the full variable domain: DGGITQSPKYLFRKEGQNVTLSCEQNLNHDAMYWYRQDPGQGLRLIYYSQIVNDFQKGDIAEGYSVSREKKESFPLTVTSAQKNPTAFYLCASSVATQSPYNEQFFGPGTRLTVL.